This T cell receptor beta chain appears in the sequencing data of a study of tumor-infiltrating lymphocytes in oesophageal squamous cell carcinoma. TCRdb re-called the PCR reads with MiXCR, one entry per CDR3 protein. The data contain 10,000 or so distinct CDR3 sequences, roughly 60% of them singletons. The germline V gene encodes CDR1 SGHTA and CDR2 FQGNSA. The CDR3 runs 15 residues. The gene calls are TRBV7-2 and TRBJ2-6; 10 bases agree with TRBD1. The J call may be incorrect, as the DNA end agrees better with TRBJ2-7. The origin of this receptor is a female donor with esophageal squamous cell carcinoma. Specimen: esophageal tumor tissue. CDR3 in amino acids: CASSLIPGQGYEQYF. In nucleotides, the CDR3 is TGTGCCAGCAGCTTAATACCGGGACAGGGGTACGAGCAGTACTTC.